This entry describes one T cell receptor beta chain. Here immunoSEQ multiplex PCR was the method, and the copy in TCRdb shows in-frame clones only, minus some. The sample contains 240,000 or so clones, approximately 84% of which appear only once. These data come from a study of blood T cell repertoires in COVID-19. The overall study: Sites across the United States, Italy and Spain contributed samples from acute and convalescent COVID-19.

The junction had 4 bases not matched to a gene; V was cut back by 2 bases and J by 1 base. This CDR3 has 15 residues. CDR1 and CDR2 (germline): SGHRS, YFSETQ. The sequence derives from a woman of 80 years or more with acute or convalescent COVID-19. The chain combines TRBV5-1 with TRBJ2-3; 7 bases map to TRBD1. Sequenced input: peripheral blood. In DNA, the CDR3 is TGCGCCAGCAGCTTCCGACAGGGACGCACAGATACGCAGTATTTT. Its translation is CASSFRQGRTDTQYF.